These 11 T cell receptor beta chains were sequenced from one sample in a study of T cell responses to AZD1222 COVID-19 vaccine. Generated by immunoSEQ multiplex PCR, the TCRdb table keeps only in-frame clones and is missing some. The sample shows 150,000 or so clones, roughly 90% of them seen only once. Source: peripheral blood, taken on day 0 of MenACWY control vaccination. These receptors all stem from an adult in good health.

This chain joins TRBV3-1 (or the pseudogene TRBV3-2) and TRBJ2-6; possibly TRBD2 for D (6 bases). Germline loops: CDR1 LGHDT, CDR2 YNNKEL (reference sequence). CDR3 length: 16 residues. Trimming stripped 4 bases from V and 3 bases from J, with 13 bases between. The CDR3 region is CASSPLEGSGANVLTF. CDR3 DNA sequence: TGTGCCAGCAGCCCACTGGAGGGGAGTGGGGCCAACGTCCTGACTTTC.

This CDR3 is CASSSRQGAAKNIQYF. CDR3 nucleotide sequence: TGCGCCAGCAGCTCCCGACAGGGGGCTGCCAAAAACATTCAGTACTTC. The V and J genes are TRBV5-1 and TRBJ2-4, with TRBD1 matching 10 bases. This CDR3 spans 16 amino acids. Germline V lookup: CDR1 SGHRS, CDR2 YFSETQ. The ends lost 3 bases at V and 1 base at J; junction bases unmatched: 4.

This chain uses TRBV5-1 with TRBJ1-3; 8 nucleotides match TRBD1. The germline gives CDR1 SGHRS, CDR2 YFSETQ. V shed 5 bases, J shed 14 bases, and the junction held 9 bases outside the gene matches. This CDR3 contains 12 residues. The CDR3 DNA sequence: TGCGCCAGCAGTTCCGGACAGGGACCTTTATATTTT. Translated: CASSSGQGPLYF. Looking up the rest from reference TRBV5-1 and TRBJ1-3 gives the full variable domain: KAGVTQTPRYLIKTRGQQVTLSCSPISGHRSVSWYQQTPGQGLQFLFEYFSETQRNKGNFPGRFSGRQFSNSRSEMNVSTLELGDSALYLCASSSGQGPLYFGEGSWLTVV.

This chain connects TRBV2 to TRBJ2-3, with D possibly being TRBD1 or TRBD2 (5 bases each). Germline CDR1 SNHLY, CDR2 FYNNEI. The CDR3 runs to 13 residues. Trimming stripped 6 bases from V and 0 bases from J, with 7 bases between. The CDR3 bases are TGTGCCAGCAGCAGGGACAGCACAGATACGCAGTATTTT. This sequence encodes CASSRDSTDTQYF.

This rearrangement joins TRBV5-1 to TRBJ1-5; no clear D. Germline V gene sequence: CDR1 SGHRS, CDR2 YFSETQ. This CDR3 region has 14 residues. V dropped 2 bases and J dropped 1 base, with 7 bases sitting between them. The CDR3 sequence: CASSFDGSNQPQHF. CDR3 in DNA: TGCGCCAGCAGCTTTGACGGGAGCAATCAGCCCCAGCATTTT.

This clone has a handful of counts. This chain links TRBV7-5 with TRBJ1-2; whether TRBD1, the table's D call, matches the DNA was not checked. TRBV7-5 is listed as a pseudogene. This CDR3 comprises 13 residues. The CDR3: CARSLGHSYGYTF. DNA for the CDR3: TGTGCCAGAAGCCTGGGTCACAGCTATGGCTACACCTTC.

The chain carries TRBV5-6 and TRBJ2-2; no definite D call. Trimming took 0 bases from V and 0 from J, leaving 6 bases between them. The germline V gene encodes CDR1 SGHDT and CDR2 YYEEEE. CDR3 size: 15 residues. This CDR3 is CASSLADTNTGELFF. The CDR3, as DNA: TGTGCCAGCAGCTTGGCGGATACGAACACCGGGGAGCTGTTTTTT.

The sample holds one count of this clone. This chain uses TRBV5-4 with TRBJ1-2; a weak D match, TRBD1 (5 bases). CDR1 and CDR2 (germline): SGHNT, YYREEE (reference sequence). This CDR3 has 16 residues. Trimming cost V 0 bases and J 4 bases, with 16 bases left between them. The CDR3 DNA sequence: TGTGCCAGCAGCTTGGGGGGAGGTGAGGGGATCTATGGCTACACCTTC. This encodes CASSLGGGEGIYGYTF. Together with reference TRBV5-4 and TRBJ1-2, the CDR3 gives the full variable domain: ETGVTQSPTHLIKTRGQQVTLRCSSQSGHNTVSWYQQALGQGPQFIFQYYREEENGRGNFPPRFSGLQFPNYSSELNVNALELDDSALYLCASSLGGGEGIYGYTFGSGTRLTVV.

This chain uses TRBV19 with TRBJ2-7; D may match TRBD1 or TRBD2 (6 bases each). Looked up from germline, CDR1 is LNHDA and CDR2 is SQIVND (reference sequence). This CDR3 spans 13 amino acids. The V and J ends lost 5 bases and 7 bases respectively, with 15 bases between them. CDR3 protein: CASSPAGGREQYV. The CDR3 DNA sequence: TGTGCCAGTAGTCCGGCCGGGGGCAGAGAGCAGTACGTC.

V is TRBV29-1 and J is TRBJ1-1; 9 bases align to TRBD1. The CDR3 spans 16 residues. Germline CDR1 is SQVTM and CDR2 is ANQGSEA. V trimming: 4 bases; J trimming: 0 bases; junction bases outside the gene matches: 9. The CDR3 DNA follows: TGCAGCGTTGTGGGACAGGGCCGAGGTTTGAACACTGAAGCTTTCTTT. It encodes CSVVGQGRGLNTEAFF. The full variable domain, rest sourced from reference TRBV29-1 and TRBJ1-1, is SAVISQKPSRDICQRGTSLTIQCQVDSQVTMMFWYRQQPGQSLTLIATANQGSEATYESGFVIDKFPISRPNLTFSTLTVSNMSPEDSSIYLCSVVGQGRGLNTEAFFGQGTRLTVV.

The chain is built from TRBV6-6 and TRBJ1-1; the D gene is possibly TRBD1 (5 bases). Germline V gene sequence: CDR1 MNHNY, CDR2 SVGAGI (reference sequence). The CDR3 is made up of 13 amino acids. V dropped 2 bases and J dropped 8 bases, with 12 bases sitting between them. CDR3 coding DNA: TGTGCCAGCAGTTACGGGCAGGGAGAGGAAGCTTTCTTT. It encodes CASSYGQGEEAFF.